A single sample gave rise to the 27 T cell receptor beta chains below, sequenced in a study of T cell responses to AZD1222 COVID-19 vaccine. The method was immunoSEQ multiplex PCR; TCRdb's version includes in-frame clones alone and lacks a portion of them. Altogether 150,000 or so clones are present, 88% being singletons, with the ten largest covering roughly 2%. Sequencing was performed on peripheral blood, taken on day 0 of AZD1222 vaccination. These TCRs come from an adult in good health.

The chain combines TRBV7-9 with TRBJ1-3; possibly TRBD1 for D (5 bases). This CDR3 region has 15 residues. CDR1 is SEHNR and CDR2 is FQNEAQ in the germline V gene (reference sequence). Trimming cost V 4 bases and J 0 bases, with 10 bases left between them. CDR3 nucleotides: TGTGCCAGCAGCTACGGGGCCGGCTCTGGAAACACCATATATTTT. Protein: CASSYGAGSGNTIYF.

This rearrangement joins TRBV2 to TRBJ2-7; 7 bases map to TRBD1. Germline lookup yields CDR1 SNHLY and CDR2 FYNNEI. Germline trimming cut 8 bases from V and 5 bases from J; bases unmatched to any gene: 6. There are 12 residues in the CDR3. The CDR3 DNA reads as TGTGCCAGCCTTGACAGGGCCCACGAGCAGTACTTC. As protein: CASLDRAHEQYF.

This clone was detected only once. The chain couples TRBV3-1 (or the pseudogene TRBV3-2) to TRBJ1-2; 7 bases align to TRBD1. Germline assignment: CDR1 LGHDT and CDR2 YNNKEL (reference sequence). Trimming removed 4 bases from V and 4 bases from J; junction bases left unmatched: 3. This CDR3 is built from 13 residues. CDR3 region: CASSPTGIYGYTF. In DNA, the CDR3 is TGTGCCAGCAGCCCGACAGGGATCTATGGCTACACCTTC.

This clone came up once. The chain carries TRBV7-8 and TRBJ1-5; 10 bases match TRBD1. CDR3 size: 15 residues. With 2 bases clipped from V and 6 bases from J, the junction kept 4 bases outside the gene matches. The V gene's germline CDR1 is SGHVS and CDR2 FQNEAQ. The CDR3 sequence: CASSLRQGAAQPQHF. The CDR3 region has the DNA TGTGCCAGCAGCTTAAGACAGGGGGCTGCTCAGCCCCAGCATTTT.

DNA for the CDR3: TGTGCCACCAGTGATTTTAGTAGGGGGCAAGAGACCCAGTACTTC. It encodes CATSDFSRGQETQYF. V usage is TRBV24-1 and J usage is TRBJ2-5; perhaps TRBD1 as D (6 bases). From germline, CDR1 is KGHDR and CDR2 SFDVKD. The ends were cut back, 1 base at V and 2 bases at J, with 10 bases in the middle. CDR3 length: 15 amino acids.

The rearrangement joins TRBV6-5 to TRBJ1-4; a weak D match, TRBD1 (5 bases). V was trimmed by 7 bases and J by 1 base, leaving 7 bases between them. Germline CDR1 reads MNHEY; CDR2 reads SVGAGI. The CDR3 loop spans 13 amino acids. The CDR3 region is CASMRGTNEKLFF. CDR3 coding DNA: TGTGCCAGCATGAGGGGAACTAATGAAAAACTGTTTTTT.

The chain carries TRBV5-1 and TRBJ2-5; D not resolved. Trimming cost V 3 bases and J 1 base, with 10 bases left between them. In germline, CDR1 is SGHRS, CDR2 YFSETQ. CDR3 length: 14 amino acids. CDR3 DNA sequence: TGCGCCAGCAGCTCGGCTGGCATCCAAGAGACCCAGTACTTC. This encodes CASSSAGIQETQYF.

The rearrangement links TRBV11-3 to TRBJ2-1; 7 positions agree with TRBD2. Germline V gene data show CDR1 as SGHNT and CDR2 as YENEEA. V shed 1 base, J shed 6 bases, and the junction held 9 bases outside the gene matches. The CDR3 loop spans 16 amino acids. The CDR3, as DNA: TGTGCCAGCAGCTTAGGGGGGGGTAACCGGGCCAATGAGCAGTTCTTC. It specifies CASSLGGGNRANEQFF.

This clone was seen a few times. The CDR3 bases are TGCAGTGTATCCCTCCAAGAGACCCAGTACTTC. Amino acids: CSVSLQETQYF. The genes are TRBV20-1 and TRBJ2-5; no definite D call. CDR1 and CDR2 (germline): DFQATT, SNEGSKA (reference sequence). V dropped 7 bases and J dropped 1 base, with 7 bases sitting between them. The CDR3 is made up of 11 amino acids.

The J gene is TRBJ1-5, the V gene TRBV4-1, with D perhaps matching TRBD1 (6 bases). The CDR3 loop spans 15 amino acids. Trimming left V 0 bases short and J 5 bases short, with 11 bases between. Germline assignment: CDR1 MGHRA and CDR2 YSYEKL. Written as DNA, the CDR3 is TGCGCCAGCAGCCAAGATTGGGGGGGCTATCAGCCCCAGCATTTT. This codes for CASSQDWGGYQPQHF.

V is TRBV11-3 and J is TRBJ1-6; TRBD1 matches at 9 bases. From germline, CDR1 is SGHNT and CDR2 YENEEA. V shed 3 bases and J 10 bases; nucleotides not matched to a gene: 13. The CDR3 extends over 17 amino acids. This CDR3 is CASSFFSPGQGGSPLHF. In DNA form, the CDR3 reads TGTGCCAGCAGCTTCTTTTCCCCGGGACAGGGAGGCTCACCCCTCCACTTT.

The CDR3 loop is CASSSGLAAILTGELFF. DNA of the CDR3: TGTGCCAGCAGCTCGGGACTAGCGGCCATTCTCACCGGGGAGCTGTTTTTT. The gene calls are TRBV27 and TRBJ2-2; TRBD2 matches 11 bases. Per germline, CDR1 MNHEY and CDR2 SMNVEV (reference sequence). The CDR3 runs 17 residues. The V and J ends lost 6 bases and 4 bases, in that order; junction bases with no gene match: 10.

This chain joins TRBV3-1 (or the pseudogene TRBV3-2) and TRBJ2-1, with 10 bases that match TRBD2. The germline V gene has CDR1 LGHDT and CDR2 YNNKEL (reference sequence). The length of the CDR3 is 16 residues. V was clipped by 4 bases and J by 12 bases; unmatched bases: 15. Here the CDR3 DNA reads TGTGCCAGCAGCCCTGGACTAGCGGCCGCCATCCCCCGGCAGTTCTTC. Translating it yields CASSPGLAAAIPRQFF.

The CDR3 sequence: CASSPDRGVSGYTF. CDR3 in DNA: TGTGCCAGCAGCCCCGACAGGGGGGTTTCTGGCTACACCTTC. This sequence joins TRBV6-6 and TRBJ1-2; 9 bases fit TRBD1. V was clipped by 6 bases and J by 7 bases; unmatched bases: 9. The CDR3 covers 14 residues. Germline CDR1 reads MNHNY; CDR2 reads SVGAGI (reference sequence).

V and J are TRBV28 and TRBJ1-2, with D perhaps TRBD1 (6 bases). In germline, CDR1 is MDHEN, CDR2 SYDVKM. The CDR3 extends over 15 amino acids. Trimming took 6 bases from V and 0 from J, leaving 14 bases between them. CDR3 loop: CASSLGGIANYGYTF. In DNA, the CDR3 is TGTGCCAGCAGCCTAGGGGGGATAGCTAACTATGGCTACACCTTC.

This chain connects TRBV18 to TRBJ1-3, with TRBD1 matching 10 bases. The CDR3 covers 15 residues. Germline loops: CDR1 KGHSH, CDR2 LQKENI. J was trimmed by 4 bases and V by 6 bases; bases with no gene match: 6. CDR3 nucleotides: TGTGCCAGCTCCCGGGACAGGGGCCCCGGAAACACCATATATTTT. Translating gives CASSRDRGPGNTIYF.

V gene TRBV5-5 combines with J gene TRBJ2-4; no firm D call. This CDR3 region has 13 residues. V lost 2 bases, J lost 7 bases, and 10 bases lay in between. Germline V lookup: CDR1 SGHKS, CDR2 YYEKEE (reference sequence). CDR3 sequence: CASSFGHGNIQYF. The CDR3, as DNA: TGTGCCAGCAGCTTCGGCCATGGGAACATTCAGTACTTC.

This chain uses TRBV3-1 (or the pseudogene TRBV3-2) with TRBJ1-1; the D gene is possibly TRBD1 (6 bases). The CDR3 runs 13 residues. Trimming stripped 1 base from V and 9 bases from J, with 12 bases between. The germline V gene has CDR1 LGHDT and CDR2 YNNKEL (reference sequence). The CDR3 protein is CASSQGQGIKAFF. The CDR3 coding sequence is TGTGCCAGCAGCCAAGGGCAGGGGATAAAAGCTTTCTTT.

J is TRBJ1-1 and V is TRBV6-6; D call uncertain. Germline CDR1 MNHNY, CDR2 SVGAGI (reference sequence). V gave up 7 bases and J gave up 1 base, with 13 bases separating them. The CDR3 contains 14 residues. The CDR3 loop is CASTLNVQNTEAFF. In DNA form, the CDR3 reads TGTGCCAGCACCCTTAACGTTCAGAACACTGAAGCTTTCTTT.

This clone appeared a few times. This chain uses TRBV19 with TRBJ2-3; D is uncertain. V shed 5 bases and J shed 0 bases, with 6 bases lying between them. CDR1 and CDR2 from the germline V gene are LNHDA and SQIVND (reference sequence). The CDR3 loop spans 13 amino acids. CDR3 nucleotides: TGTGCCAGTAGTTTGTTAAGCACAGATACGCAGTATTTT. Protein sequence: CASSLLSTDTQYF. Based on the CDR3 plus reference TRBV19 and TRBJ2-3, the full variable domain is DGGITQSPKYLFRKEGQNVTLSCEQNLNHDAMYWYRQDPGQGLRLIYYSQIVNDFQKGDIAEGYSVSREKKESFPLTVTSAQKNPTAFYLCASSLLSTDTQYFGPGTRLTVL.

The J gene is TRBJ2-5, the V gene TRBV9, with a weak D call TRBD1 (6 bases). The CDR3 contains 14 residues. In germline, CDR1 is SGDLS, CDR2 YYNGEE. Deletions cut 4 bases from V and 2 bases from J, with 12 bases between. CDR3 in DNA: TGTGCCAGCAGCCCCAGGACAGCACAAGAGACCCAGTACTTC. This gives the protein CASSPRTAQETQYF.

CDR3 protein: CASSPRGGYSNQPQHF. CDR3 in DNA: TGTGCCAGCAGTCCCCGGGGAGGATATAGCAATCAGCCCCAGCATTTT. The rearrangement joins TRBV27 to TRBJ1-5; D uncertain. V was trimmed by 5 bases and J by 0 bases, leaving 14 bases between them. This CDR3 is built from 16 residues. Looked up from germline, CDR1 is MNHEY and CDR2 is SMNVEV (reference sequence).

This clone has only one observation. As DNA, the CDR3 is TGTGCCTGGAGTGTATGGGGGACAGGGGCCTACGAGCAGTACTTC. As protein: CAWSVWGTGAYEQYF. The V and J genes are TRBV30 and TRBJ2-7; 10 positions match TRBD1. The CDR3 covers 15 residues. CDR1 is GTSNPN and CDR2 is SVGIG in the germline V gene (reference sequence). Trimming removed 0 bases from V and 2 bases from J; junction bases left unmatched: 4.

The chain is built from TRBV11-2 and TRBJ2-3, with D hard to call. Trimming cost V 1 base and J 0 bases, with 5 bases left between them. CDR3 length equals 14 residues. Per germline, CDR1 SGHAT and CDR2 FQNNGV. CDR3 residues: CASSLGTSTDTQYF. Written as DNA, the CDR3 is TGTGCCAGCAGCTTAGGGACCAGCACAGATACGCAGTATTTT.

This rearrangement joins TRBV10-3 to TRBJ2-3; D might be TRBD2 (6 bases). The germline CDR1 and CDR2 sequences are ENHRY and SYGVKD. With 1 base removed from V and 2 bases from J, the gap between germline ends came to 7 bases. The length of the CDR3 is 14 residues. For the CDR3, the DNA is TGTGCCATCAGTGAGTGGGAGGCCACAGATACGCAGTATTTT. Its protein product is CAISEWEATDTQYF.

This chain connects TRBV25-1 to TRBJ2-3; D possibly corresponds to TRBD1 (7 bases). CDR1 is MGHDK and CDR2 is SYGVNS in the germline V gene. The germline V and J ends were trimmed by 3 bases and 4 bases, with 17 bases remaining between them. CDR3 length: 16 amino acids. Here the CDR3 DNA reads TGTGCCAGCAGTGATCACGCAGGGGGACTCTCAGATACGCAGTATTTT. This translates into CASSDHAGGLSDTQYF.

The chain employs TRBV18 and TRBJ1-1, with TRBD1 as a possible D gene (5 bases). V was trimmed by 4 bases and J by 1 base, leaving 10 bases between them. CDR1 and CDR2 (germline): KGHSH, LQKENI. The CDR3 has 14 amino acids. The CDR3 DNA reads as TGTGCCAGCTCACGGGGACCCTGGAACACTGAAGCTTTCTTT. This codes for CASSRGPWNTEAFF.